Listed below are T cell receptor beta chains from one sample, sequenced in a study of blood T cell repertoires in COVID-19. Sequenced by immunoSEQ multiplex PCR; TCRdb stores in-frame clones only, minus some. The sample consists of 75,000 to 95,000 clones, roughly 80% of them appearing once. Sequences were obtained from peripheral blood. The receptors stem from a man between 50 and 59 years old with acute or convalescent COVID-19. CDR3s include the opening cysteine and the closing phenylalanine or tryptophan. The D gene is left open where the match is weak. The listing skips clone size in some rows; elsewhere it reads once, few, many or a size class.

d_call	clone_size	j_call	v_call	cdr3_nt	cdr3_aa
TRBD1	NA	TRBJ2-2	TRBV7-3	TGTGCCAGCAGCAAGACATCCGACAGGGCTGGCACCGGGGAGCTGTTTTTT	CASSKTSDRAGTGELFF
NA	NA	TRBJ1-2	TRBV19	TGTGCCAGTAGGGGGACATCCTTAAGGAACTATGGCTACACCTTC	CASRGTSLRNYGYTF
NA	once	TRBJ1-1	TRBV19	TGTGCCAGTAGCACTACAGGGATTATTAGGTTGGAAGCTTTCTTT	CASSTTGIIRLEAFF
NA	NA	TRBJ2-2	TRBV7-2	TGTGCCAGCAGCACCTATACCGGGGAGCTGTTTTTT	CASSTYTGELFF
NA	NA	TRBJ1-5	TRBV21-1	TGTGCCAGCAACCGGGACAGGGGTTACCTTAGCAATCAGCCCCAGCATTTT	CASNRDRGYLSNQPQHF
NA	NA	TRBJ1-2	TRBV21-1	TGTGCCAGCAGCATATGGACAGGACCTAACTATGGCTACACCTTC	CASSIWTGPNYGYTF
TRBD1	NA	TRBJ2-3	TRBV7-2	TGTGCCAGCAGCCAGACAGGGGGGCCAGATACGCAGTATTTT	CASSQTGGPDTQYF
NA	few	TRBJ1-5	TRBV7-2	TGTGCCAGCAGCTTAAATGCGGCAGGGGGCAATCAGCCCCAGCATTTT	CASSLNAAGGNQPQHF
NA	NA	TRBJ1-1	TRBV7-2	TGTGCCAGCAGCTGGGGGCGGCAGAACACTGAAGCTTTCTTT	CASSWGRQNTEAFF
TRBD1	NA	TRBJ1-1	TRBV19	TGTGCCAGTAGTGCCGGACAGGGGAACACTGAAGCTTTCTTT	CASSAGQGNTEAFF
NA	NA	TRBJ2-1	TRBV5-4	TGTGCCAGCAGCCTGGCCATCGGTGAGCAGTTCTTC	CASSLAIGEQFF
TRBD1	NA	TRBJ1-3	TRBV5-1	TGCGCCAGCAGCAAGGACAGGAACTCTGGAAACACCATATATTTT	CASSKDRNSGNTIYF